The TCR beta chain under discussion was sequenced for a study of cytomegalovirus exposure and HLA in healthy donors (dated by TCRdb to the late 2010s). A note on the overall study: In an earlier analysis of 550 to 750 of the donors, approximately 260 Gb of sequence data and 90 million to 120 million unique TCR beta sequences from 150 million to 200 million T cells were reported. All discovery cohort repertoires had been generated using a single sequencing platform. The study aimed to test whether cataloging public T cell receptors could reveal signatures of past pathogen exposure. Across some 400 genotyped donors of the cohort, an average of roughly 200,000 unique TCR beta nucleotide sequences per donor were sequenced, and approximately 17% of those sequences were non-productive. To study patterns of TCR occurrence, a later analysis re-analyzed previously published TCR beta repertoires from around 700 donors and added high-resolution HLA genotyping. The study combined high-throughput TCR immunosequencing, statistical association of individual TCRs with disease status, and machine learning to predict cytomegalovirus infection status. In an earlier analysis of more than 550 of the donors, high-throughput TCR beta sequencing was used to judge whether each TCR beta V gene segment behaved as functional or pseudogenic. Rather than using new phenotypic data, the later analysis identified candidate immune exposures from TCR beta sequences and from how often those sequences occurred across donors. Both class I and class II loci were covered by HLA typing, at four-digit resolution. A later genetic analysis used genome-wide SNP genotypes for about 60% of the roughly 700 donors, treating that subset as a discovery cohort. A separate validation cohort of roughly 130 different subjects was used in addition to the roughly 620-subject first cohort. An early release covering 550 to 650 HLA-typed donors comprised about 310 gigabases of sequencing data and approximately 80 million unique TCR sequences. Donor age, sex, ethnicity and CMV serostatus were collected together with the repertoire data. Using immunosequencing, the study profiled T cell repertoires from fewer than 850 subjects and related those repertoires to cytomegalovirus serostatus. The genetic ancestry cluster associated with self-reported Caucasian donors included over 80% of the roughly 390 genotyped donors. Roughly five DR-DQ haplotypes were treated as single units for association and clustering because of strong linkage in the cohort. Typing coverage differed by locus: A, B, C, DRB1 and DQB1 were typed in roughly 629-630 donors, DQA1 in about 550, DPA1 in 600 to 610, and DPB1 in roughly 470.

In total, 500 to 700 healthy bone marrow donors made up the cohort. At the time of sampling, all cohort members were nominally healthy, though unrecorded immune exposures were likely present. The donor tested CMV seropositive and was one of the 289 seropositive cohort members. Each donor provided a peripheral blood sample, and peripheral blood mononuclear cells were used for TCR beta sequencing. Genomic DNA was extracted from the blood cell samples with the Qiagen DNeasy Blood Extraction Kit. Based on the germline V gene, the CDR1 and CDR2 sequences are MNHEY and SVGAGI. From the cysteine up to the phenylalanine, the CDR3 has a length of 11 residues. Of the read, only the CDR3 DNA is kept; its 33 bases are in frame from base 1. The V and J ends are trimmed by 6 bases and 3 bases, leaving 6 bases between them. Of note for this clone: No antigen is known for it. It has no much larger one-base neighbor in the sample; base qualities were not kept.

Library construction relied on the immunoSEQ multiplex PCR assay. The multiplex PCR relied on a mix of 60 forward primers for TCR Vbeta segments and 13 reverse primers for TCR Jbeta segments. The CDR3 region of rearranged TCR beta genes was amplified from genomic DNA by a multiplex PCR assay. On the Illumina HiSeq System, the amplified TCR beta libraries were sequenced as 87-base-pair reads. The authors processed their data as follows. Across the 670 or so repertoires, a later analysis counted approximately 83 million unique TCR beta chains, approximately 10 million of which were shared by at least two donors. To remove PCR and sequencing errors, raw reads were error-corrected and collapsed into unique sequences using a nearest-neighbor algorithm that merged closely related sequences. CDR3 sequences were aligned to IMGT reference sequences to assign V, D and J gene segments. For a sequence to be retained, a match of at least six nucleotides was required to both a V gene segment and a J gene segment. Rearrangements were classified as productive when the CDR3 lacked stop codons and remained in frame with V and J, and all other rearrangements were classified as non-productive. CDR3 was defined by IMGT convention, running from the second conserved V-encoded cysteine to the conserved J-encoded phenylalanine. The earlier analysis of approximately 500 of the donors excluded sequences that lacked an unambiguous match to a single V gene segment. In an earlier analysis of 587 of the donors, V segments were called functional above 56.7% productive rearrangements and were called segregating when the between-donor standard deviation exceeded 5%. To diagnose cytomegalovirus status from the catalog of TCR beta chain sequences, a statistical classification framework was built. In a later analysis, V and J genes were assigned by comparing TCR nucleotide sequences against IMGT/GENE-DB human TR gene sequences. A later analysis assigned CDR3 sequences and most-parsimonious VDJ recombination scenarios with the TCRdist pipeline. A later analysis defined each TCR beta chain by its CDR3 amino acid sequence plus V-gene family, and excluded reads lacking a unique V-gene family. To address suspected cross-contamination and a sequencing artifact, a later analysis removed around 600 highly shared, low-generation-probability nucleotide sequences. A later analysis calculated a clonal expansion index for each public chain from normalized within-repertoire ranks of inferred template counts. A later analysis computed generation probabilities with a VDJ recombination model fitted to out-of-frame rearrangements, and checked the results against IGoR. A later analysis scored TCR-TCR, TCR-HLA and TCR-CMV co-occurrence with hypergeometric tests, applying a repertoire-size bias correction to TCR pairs. False discovery rates were estimated in a later analysis by permuting HLA or CMV assignments 20 times. A later analysis grouped co-occurring TCRs with DBSCAN, adding TCRdist sequence similarity when clustering within HLA-allele-positive subsets. Co-occurrence clustering excluded repertoires with fewer than 30,000 or more than 120,000 public chains, plus five with anomalous nucleotide sharing. Held by TCRdb, this immuneACCESS table contains in-frame sequences only and omits some clones. Under half of the omission traces to an unresolved V gene where checked; the cause of the rest is unknown. V and J calls and clone size are as listed in that table; D and trimming were resolved from the DNA. Recorded for this sample are around 200,000 clones; roughly four fifths of them occurred a single time. The ten biggest clones cover 10% to 13% of the sample.

Points the paper makes about the study in general: In both the original and validation cohorts, the classifier was reported to diagnose cytomegalovirus status with high specificity and sensitivity. A later analysis found that HLA-associated TCR beta chains were more clonally expanded and had lower generation probabilities than equally common non-associated chains. This cohort had only TCR beta chains sequenced, and the lack of alpha or paired-chain data limited which features could be detected. When HLA alleles, especially DR and DQ, strongly co-occurred, TCR associations were difficult to assign to individual alleles. HLA typing was unavailable for some donors at each locus, so association tests used only the typed subset. A later genetic analysis reported fewer N-insertions in productive TCRs among donors in an Asian-associated ancestry cluster than the roughly 650-donor mean. A cluster of highly shared sequence variants was judged likely to be a technical artifact of the sequencing pipeline. The authors suggested that the approach could potentially be extended to other disease states and immunological phenotypes. Most TCR sequences were seen in very few donors, while some public TCRs were found in many individuals. According to a later analysis, parvovirus B19, influenza, CMV and Epstein-Barr virus appeared linked to several top co-occurrence clusters. A few of the identified cytomegalovirus-associated TCR beta chains were confirmed in vitro to be specific for cytomegalovirus antigens. Most CMV-associated TCR beta chains appeared to be HLA-restricted in a later analysis, and the HLA associations seemed to be driven largely by CMV exposure. Around 16 rarely observed V segments, including chromosome 9 orphons, were excluded from the earlier analysis of a few hundred of the donors because counts were too low. In an earlier analysis of approximately 590 of the donors, most TCR beta V segments were observed in productive rearrangements about 87% or about 30% of the time, broadly matching IMGT annotations. Presence/absence analyses assumed roughly uniform sequencing depth across donors, an assumption that may not hold. In a later analysis, around 17,000 TCR beta sequences were associated with specific HLA alleles at a false discovery rate of 0.05. CMV serostatus was the only immune exposure information available for the cohort. A further reported finding was that TCR beta sequences accurately predicted the HLA-A and HLA-B alleles for most subjects in the first cohort. A total of 150 to 200 TCR beta chains were listed by the study as associated with cytomegalovirus. Linkage disequilibrium might explain the correlated functional status among segregating V segments, but an unknown experimental factor could not be ruled out. According to a later analysis, TCR association rates differed among HLA loci, with DRB1 alleles showing the most associated TCRs and HLA-C alleles showing the fewest. An association between a missense DCLRE1C variant and V-gene and J-gene trimming of TCR beta chains was found in a later genetic analysis and replicated in an independent cohort. Some IMGT-functional V segments, including TRBV6-2 and TRBV6-3, could not be distinguished by the 87-base-pair reads and were therefore excluded.

This sequence originates from a woman aged 50 to 60 in good health and CMV-seropositive. The chain couples TRBV6-5 to TRBJ2-7, with no confident D gene call. The sample comprised PBMCs. The DNA reads as follows: TGTGCCAGCAGCAGATACTACGAGCAGTACTTC. This gives the protein CASSRYYEQYF.